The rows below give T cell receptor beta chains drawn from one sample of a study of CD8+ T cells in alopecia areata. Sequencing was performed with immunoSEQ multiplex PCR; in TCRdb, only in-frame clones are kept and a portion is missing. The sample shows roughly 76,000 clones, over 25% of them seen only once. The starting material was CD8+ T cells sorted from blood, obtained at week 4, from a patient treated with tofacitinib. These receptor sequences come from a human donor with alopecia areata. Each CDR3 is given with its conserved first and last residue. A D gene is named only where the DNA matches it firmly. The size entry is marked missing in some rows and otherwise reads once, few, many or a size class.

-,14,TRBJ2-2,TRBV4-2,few,CASSLGENTGELFF,TGTGCCAGCAGCCTGGGCGAGAACACCGGGGAGCTGTTTTTT
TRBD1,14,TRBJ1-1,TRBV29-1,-,CSVGDRGLDTEAFF,TGCAGCGTGGGGGACAGGGGGCTGGACACTGAAGCTTTCTTT
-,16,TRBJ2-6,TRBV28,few,CASSFEVGAGANVLTF,TGTGCCAGCAGTTTTGAGGTGGGCGCTGGGGCCAACGTCCTGACTTTC
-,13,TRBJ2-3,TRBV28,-,CASSLWGHDTQYF,TGTGCCAGCAGTCTCTGGGGGCACGATACGCAGTATTTT
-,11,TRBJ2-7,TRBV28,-,CASSLAYEQYF,TGTGCCAGCAGTTTAGCGTACGAGCAGTACTTC
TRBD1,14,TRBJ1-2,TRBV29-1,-,CSVRPATGDYGYTF,TGCAGCGTTAGACCCGCAACAGGGGACTATGGCTACACCTTC
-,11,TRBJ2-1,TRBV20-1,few,CSAPDRNEQFF,TGCAGTGCTCCCGACCGGAATGAGCAGTTCTTC
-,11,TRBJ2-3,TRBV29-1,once,CSVDWTDTQYF,TGCAGCGTTGATTGGACAGATACGCAGTATTTT
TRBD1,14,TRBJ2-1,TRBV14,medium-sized,CASSLGTGVYEQFF,TGTGCCAGCAGCCTAGGGACAGGGGTTTATGAGCAGTTCTTC
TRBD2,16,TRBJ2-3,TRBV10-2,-,CASSDPSGPSTDTQYF,TGCGCCAGCAGTGACCCTAGCGGGCCTAGCACAGATACGCAGTATTTT
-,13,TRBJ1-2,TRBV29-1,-,CSVERRESYGYTF,TGCAGCGTTGAGAGGCGGGAGAGCTATGGCTACACCTTC
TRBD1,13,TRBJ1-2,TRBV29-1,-,CSVYTGGRYGYTF,TGCAGCGTTTACACAGGGGGTCGGTATGGCTACACCTTC
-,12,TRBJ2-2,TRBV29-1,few,CSGAGYTGELFF,TGCTCCGGGGCAGGTTACACCGGGGAGCTGTTTTTT
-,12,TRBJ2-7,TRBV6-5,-,CASSLGDDEQYF,TGTGCCAGCAGTCTGGGGGACGACGAGCAGTACTTC
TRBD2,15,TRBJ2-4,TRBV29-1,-,CSVEGGTSEKNIQYF,TGCAGCGTGGAGGGCGGGACTAGCGAGAAAAACATTCAGTACTTC
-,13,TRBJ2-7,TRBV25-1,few,CASSEYHFGEQYF,TGTGCCAGCAGTGAATACCACTTTGGGGAGCAGTACTTC
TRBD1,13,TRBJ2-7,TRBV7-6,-,CASSLSGGNEQYF,TGTGCCAGCAGCTTATCAGGGGGAAACGAGCAGTACTTC
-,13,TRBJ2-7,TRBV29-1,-,CSVEVTTTYEQYF,TGCAGCGTTGAAGTGACCACAACCTACGAGCAGTACTTC
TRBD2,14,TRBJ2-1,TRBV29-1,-,CSVIGTSGSDEQFF,TGCAGCGTTATCGGGACTAGCGGGAGTGATGAGCAGTTCTTC
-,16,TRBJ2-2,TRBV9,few,CASSVVVPAGTGELFF,TGTGCCAGCAGCGTAGTAGTCCCCGCGGGCACCGGGGAGCTGTTTTTT
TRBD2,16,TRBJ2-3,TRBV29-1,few,CSVLPTSTQGGDTQYF,TGCAGCGTTCTTCCGACTAGCACTCAGGGTGGAGATACGCAGTATTTT
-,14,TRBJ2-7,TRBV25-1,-,CASSEGDVAYEQYF,TGTGCCAGCAGTGAAGGGGACGTCGCCTACGAGCAGTACTTC
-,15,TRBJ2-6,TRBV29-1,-,CSAGGWSSGANVLTF,TGCAGCGCCGGGGGCTGGAGCTCTGGGGCCAACGTCCTGACTTTC
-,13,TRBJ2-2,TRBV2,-,CASYEQVGGELFF,TGTGCCAGCTATGAACAGGTTGGCGGGGAGCTGTTTTTT
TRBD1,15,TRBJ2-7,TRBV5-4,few,CASSLMTGGLYEQYF,TGTGCCAGCAGCTTGATGACAGGGGGCTTGTACGAGCAGTACTTC
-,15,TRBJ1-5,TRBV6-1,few,CASSGRFYRNQPQHF,TGTGCCAGCAGCGGTCGTTTTTACAGAAATCAGCCCCAGCATTTT
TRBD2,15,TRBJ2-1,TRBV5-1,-,CASSSTAGSYNEQFF,TGCGCCAGCAGCTCTACAGCGGGGAGTTACAATGAGCAGTTCTTC
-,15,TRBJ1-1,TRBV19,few,CASSPRLPGNTEAFF,TGTGCCAGTAGTCCTAGGCTTCCAGGGAACACTGAAGCTTTCTTT
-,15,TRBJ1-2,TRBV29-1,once,CSAVLRDGSNYGYTF,TGCAGCGCGGTCTTGAGGGACGGGTCTAACTATGGCTACACCTTC
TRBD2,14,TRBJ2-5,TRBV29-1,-,CSGEGGRWRETQYF,TGCAGCGGGGAGGGCGGGAGGTGGAGAGAGACCCAGTACTTC
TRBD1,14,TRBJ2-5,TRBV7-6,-,CASSLAGTGETQYF,TGTGCCAGCAGCTTAGCTGGGACAGGGGAGACCCAGTACTTC
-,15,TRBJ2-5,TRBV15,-,CATSREVAPGETQYF,TGTGCCACCAGCAGAGAGGTAGCGCCGGGAGAGACCCAGTACTTC
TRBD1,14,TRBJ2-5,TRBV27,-,CASSPGTGFGAQYF,TGTGCCAGCAGTCCCGGGACAGGGTTTGGGGCCCAGTACTTC
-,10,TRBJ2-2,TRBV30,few,CAWAPGELFF,TGTGCCTGGGCGCCCGGGGAGCTGTTTTTT
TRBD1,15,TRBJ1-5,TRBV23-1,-,CASSYDRGSVQPQHF,TGCGCCAGCAGCTATGACAGGGGGTCGGTTCAGCCCCAGCATTTT
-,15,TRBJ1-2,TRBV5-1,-,CASSLGTRSSFGDTF,TGCGCCAGCAGCTTGGGGACAAGGTCCTCCTTTGGGGACACCTTC
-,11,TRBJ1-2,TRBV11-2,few,CASSSALGYTF,TGTGCCAGCAGCTCCGCCCTTGGCTACACCTTC
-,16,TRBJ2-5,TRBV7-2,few,CASSSLGGYYQETQYF,TGTGCCAGCAGCTCCCTCGGAGGTTACTACCAAGAGACCCAGTACTTC
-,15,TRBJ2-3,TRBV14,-,CASSQDEEGADTQYF,TGTGCCAGCAGCCAAGATGAGGAGGGGGCGGATACGCAGTATTTT
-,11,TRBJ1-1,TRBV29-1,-,CSVGENTEAFF,TGCAGCGTTGGGGAGAACACTGAAGCTTTCTTT
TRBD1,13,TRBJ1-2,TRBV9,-,CASSLRQGYGYTF,TGTGCCAGCAGCCTACGACAGGGGTATGGCTACACCTTC
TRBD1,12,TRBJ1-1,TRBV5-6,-,CASSWTGTEAFF,TGTGCCAGCAGCTGGACAGGGACCGAAGCTTTCTTT
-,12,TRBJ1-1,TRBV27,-,CASSLPGRAAFF,TGTGCCAGCAGTTTGCCAGGGCGGGCAGCTTTCTTT
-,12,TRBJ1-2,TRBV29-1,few,CSVDPRVGGYTF,TGCAGCGTTGATCCCCGCGTTGGCGGCTACACCTTC
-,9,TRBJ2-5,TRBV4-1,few,CASEETQYF,TGCGCCAGCGAAGAGACCCAGTACTTC
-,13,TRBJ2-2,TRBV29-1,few,CSVPRPNTGELFF,TGCAGCGTTCCTCGACCGAACACCGGGGAGCTGTTTTTT
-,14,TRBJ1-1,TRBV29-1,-,CSVEDHGMDTEAFF,TGCAGCGTTGAAGATCACGGGATGGACACTGAAGCTTTCTTT
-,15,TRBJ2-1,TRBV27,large,CASSLLGLGSGEQFF,TGTGCCAGCAGTTTATTGGGGCTAGGGAGCGGTGAGCAGTTCTTC
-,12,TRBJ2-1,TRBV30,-,CAWSVGQGEQFF,TGTGCCTGGAGTGTAGGGCAGGGGGAGCAGTTCTTC
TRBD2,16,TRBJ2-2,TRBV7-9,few,CASSSLAGANTGELFF,TGTGCCAGCAGCTCCCTAGCGGGAGCTAACACCGGGGAGCTGTTTTTT
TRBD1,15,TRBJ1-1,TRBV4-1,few,CASSQAPFGTGEAFF,TGCGCCAGCAGCCAAGCCCCCTTCGGGACAGGTGAAGCTTTCTTT
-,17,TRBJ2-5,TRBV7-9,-,CASIPSRSRGSGETQYF,TGTGCCAGCATCCCATCCCGTTCCAGGGGAAGTGGTGAGACCCAGTACTTC
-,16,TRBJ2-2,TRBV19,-,CASSLRWGAVTGELFF,TGTGCCAGTAGTCTTCGGTGGGGTGCGGTCACCGGGGAGCTGTTTTTT
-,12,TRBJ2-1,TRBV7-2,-,CASSPRVDEQFF,TGTGCCAGCAGCCCGAGGGTAGATGAGCAGTTCTTC
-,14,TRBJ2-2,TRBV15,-,CATSRATNTGELFF,TGTGCCACCAGCAGGGCTACGAACACCGGGGAGCTGTTTTTT
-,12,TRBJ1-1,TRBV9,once,CASSVDNTEAFF,TGTGCCAGCAGCGTAGATAACACTGAAGCTTTCTTT
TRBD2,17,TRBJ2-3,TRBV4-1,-,CASSQGASGVSTDTQYF,TGCGCCAGCAGCCAAGGGGCTAGCGGGGTTAGCACAGATACGCAGTATTTT
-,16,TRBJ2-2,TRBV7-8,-,CASSPHETSNTGELFF,TGTGCCAGCAGCCCCCATGAGACCTCGAACACCGGGGAGCTGTTTTTT
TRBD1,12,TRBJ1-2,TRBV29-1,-,CSVAQGASTYTF,TGCAGCGTTGCACAGGGGGCTAGTACCTACACCTTC
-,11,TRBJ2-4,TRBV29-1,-,CSVPKGNIQYF,TGCAGCGTACCTAAAGGCAACATTCAGTACTTC